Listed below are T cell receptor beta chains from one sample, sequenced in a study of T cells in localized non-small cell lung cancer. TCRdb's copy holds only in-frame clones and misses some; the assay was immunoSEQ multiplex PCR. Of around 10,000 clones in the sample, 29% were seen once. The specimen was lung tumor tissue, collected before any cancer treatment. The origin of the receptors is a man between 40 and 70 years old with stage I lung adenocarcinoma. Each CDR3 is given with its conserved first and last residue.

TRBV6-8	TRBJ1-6	CASSSQVRASYNSPLHF
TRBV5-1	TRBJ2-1	CASSVSGITYNEQFF
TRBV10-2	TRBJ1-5	CASSDDRRNQPQHF
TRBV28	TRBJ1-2	CASSLQGRGYTF
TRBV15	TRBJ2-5	CATSRELAGEETQYF
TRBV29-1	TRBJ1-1	CSVDSGYAEAFF
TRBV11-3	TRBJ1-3	CASSLLMGQGGNTIYF
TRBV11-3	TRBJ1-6	CASSNTESSYNSPLHF
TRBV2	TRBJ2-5	CASGTSGAQNLQETQYF
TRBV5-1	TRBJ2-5	CASSSGLLDQETQYF
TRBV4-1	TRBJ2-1	CASSQIVYGEQFF
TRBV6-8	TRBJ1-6	CAISPRDSKSPLHF
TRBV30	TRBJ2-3	CAWKVAGGTDTQYF
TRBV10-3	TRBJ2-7	CAISESEPDEQYF
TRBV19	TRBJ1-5	CASESATGRNQPQHF
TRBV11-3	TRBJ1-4	CASKGTGGFEKLFF
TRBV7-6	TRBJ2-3	CASSSDRLTDTQYF
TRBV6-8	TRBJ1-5	CATVQGQSNQPQHF
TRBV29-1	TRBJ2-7	CSVVPPPSMTGVGYEQYF
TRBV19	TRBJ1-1	CASSTTVLNTEAFF
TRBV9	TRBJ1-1	CASSGDSMNTEAFF
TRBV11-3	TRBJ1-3	CASSLNWAGNTIYF
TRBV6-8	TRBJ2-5	CASRRQGGETQYF
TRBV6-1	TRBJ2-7	CASSEAWDREISSYEQYF
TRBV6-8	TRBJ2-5	CASSRTGLRETQYF
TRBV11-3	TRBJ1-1	CASSLERTGLNTEAFF
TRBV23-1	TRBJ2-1	CASRAGGLDEQFF
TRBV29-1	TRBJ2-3	CSVEGTSGDLDTQYF
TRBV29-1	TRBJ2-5	CSVRGGQETQYF
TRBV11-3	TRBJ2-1	CASSRSMSSYNEQFF
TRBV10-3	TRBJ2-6	CAISESSGTGANVLTF
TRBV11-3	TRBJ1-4	CASSLVSGQGSGKLFF
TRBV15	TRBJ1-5	CATSPYRDSNQPQHF
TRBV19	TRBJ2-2	CASSPWGSGLSRQTGELFF
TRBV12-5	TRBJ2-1	CASGLSAATGSRHEQFF
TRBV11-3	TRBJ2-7	CASSPRTGAYEQYF
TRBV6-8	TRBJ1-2	CASSHQGAKVYGYTF
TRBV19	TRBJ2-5	CASSQGTGGWETQYF
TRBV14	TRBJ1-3	CASSQDGTGVGNTIYF
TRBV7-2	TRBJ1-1	CASSSGGDTEAFF
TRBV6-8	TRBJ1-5	CASRQVNNQPQHF
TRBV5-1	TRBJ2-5	CASSKGGSGAETQYF
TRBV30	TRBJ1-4	CAWSSGTGGEKLFF
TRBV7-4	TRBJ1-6	CASSSPGQRALHF
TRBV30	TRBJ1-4	CAWSVRVGRGLGELFF
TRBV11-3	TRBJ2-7	CASSSRDRGNEQYF
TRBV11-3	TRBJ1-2	CASSHDRGGIYGYTF
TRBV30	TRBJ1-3	CAWTDSYRVGNTIYF
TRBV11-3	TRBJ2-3	CASKAGVMTDTQYF
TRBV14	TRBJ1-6	CASSQAAVAPLHF
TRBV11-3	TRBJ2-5	CASSGTLGRQTQYF
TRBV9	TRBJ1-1	CASSDGVRLNTEAFF
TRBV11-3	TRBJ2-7	CASSLGAGEYYEQYF
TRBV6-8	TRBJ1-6	CASSYGESPLHF
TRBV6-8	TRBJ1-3	CASSPRGGVTGNTIYF
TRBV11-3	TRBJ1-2	CASSLGALNYGYTF
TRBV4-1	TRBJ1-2	CASSQDGQTFFTF
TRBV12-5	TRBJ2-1	CASGLVLGVRGNEQFF
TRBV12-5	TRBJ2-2	CASGSYRMNTGELFF